This T cell receptor beta chain was observed in a study of molecular identifiers for immune sequencing clone quantification. Construction of naive CD8 libraries employed about 20,000 to 1,100,000 sorted cells together with 10%, 30% or 50% RNA. The germline V and J ends were trimmed by 3 bases and 2 bases, with 15 bases remaining between them. Germline V gene sequence: CDR1 SGDLS, CDR2 YYNGEE. The CDR3 runs to 15 residues. TCRdb re-called the PCR reads with MiXCR, one entry per CDR3 protein. The sample carries over 55,000 distinct CDR3 sequences, around a sixth recorded once. The chain recombines TRBV9 with TRBJ2-7; tentative D call: TRBD1 (5 bases). This sequence was found in a human donor in good health. Some libraries in this study had Jurkat cell RNA spiked in. Specimen: naive CD8+ T cells from blood, with Jurkat cell RNA spiked in. The subset was: FACS-sorted CD8+CD4-CCR7+CD45RA+ naive T cells. CDR3 protein: CASSAQDTITYEQYF. The DNA of the CDR3 is TGTGCCAGCAGCGCACAGGATACGATCACCTACGAGCAGTACTTC.